The rows below give T cell receptor beta chains drawn from one sample of a study of blood T cell repertoires in COVID-19. The method was immunoSEQ multiplex PCR; TCRdb's version includes in-frame clones alone and lacks a portion of them. The sample yields over 45,000 clones, about three quarters seen once. Sequencing was performed on peripheral blood. The receptors here all came from a human donor with active or convalescent COVID-19. The donor label of this sample is uncertain. The CDR3 runs from the conserved cysteine through the conserved F or W. Each record gives: D gene, J gene, V gene, clone size, CDR3 DNA, CDR3 protein. The D gene is left open where the match is weak. Rows give clone size only sometimes, using once, few, many, or a class for an expanded clone.

>TRBD1|TRBJ1-1|TRBV4-1|once
TGCGCCAGCAGCTACGGACAGGGAGGGAACACTGAAGCTTTCTTT
CASSYGQGGNTEAFF
>TRBD1|TRBJ1-2|TRBV28|-
TGTGCCAGCGGAGCCCGGGACAGAAGTGGCTACACCTTC
CASGARDRSGYTF
>-|TRBJ2-2|TRBV30|few
TGTGCCTGGAGTGTAGCGGCGAACACCGGGGAGCTGTTTTTT
CAWSVAANTGELFF
>-|TRBJ2-7|TRBV29-1|-
TGCAGCGTTGAAATGGCAGGAGGGTTCTACGAGCAGTACTTC
CSVEMAGGFYEQYF
>-|TRBJ2-2|TRBV27|-
TGTGCCAGCAGTATTAAAAACACCGGGGAGCTGTTTTTT
CASSIKNTGELFF
>TRBD1|TRBJ1-1|TRBV19|-
TGTGCCAGTAGGGGGACAGGGGGCAGTGAAGCTTTCTTT
CASRGTGGSEAFF
>-|TRBJ2-7|TRBV28|-
TGTGCCAGCAGGGGCTATAGCTCCTACGAGCAGTACTTC
CASRGYSSYEQYF
>TRBD1|TRBJ1-1|TRBV5-1|-
TGCGCCAGCAGCAGGAACAGGGGGGAGGGCACTGAAGCTTTCTTT
CASSRNRGEGTEAFF
>-|TRBJ1-5|TRBV18|-
TGTGCCAGCTCATCCGAGGATCAGCCCCAGCATTTT
CASSSEDQPQHF
>TRBD1|TRBJ2-3|TRBV10-3|few
TGTGCCATCAGTGGACAGGGTGGAGATACGCAGTATTTT
CAISGQGGDTQYF
>TRBD2|TRBJ2-3|TRBV4-2|-
TGTGCCAGCAGCCCGAGTGGAGCGGGAGGTTCTAGCACAGATACGCAGTATTTT
CASSPSGAGGSSTDTQYF
>-|TRBJ1-5|TRBV3-1/TRBV3-2|many
TGTGCCAGCAGCCAAGGATCAGGAGTGGCTAGGGGTCAGCCCCAGCATTTT
CASSQGSGVARGQPQHF
>TRBD2|TRBJ2-7|TRBV4-2|-
TGTGCCAGCAGCCCTTCTAGCGGTACCTGGTACGAGCAGTACTTC
CASSPSSGTWYEQYF
>TRBD1|TRBJ1-2|TRBV6-4|-
TGTGCCAGCAGTGAACAGGGGGTTGGACCTAACTATGGCTACACCTTC
CASSEQGVGPNYGYTF
>-|TRBJ2-1|TRBV7-2|-
TGTGCCAGCAGCTTAGGCATGGAGGGGTCCAATGAGCAGTTCTTC
CASSLGMEGSNEQFF
>TRBD1|TRBJ1-1|TRBV6-5|once
TGTGCCAGCAGTTACTCGGGACAGGGGAGGTGTGTCTTT
CASSYSGQGRCVF
>-|TRBJ1-6|TRBV12-3/TRBV12-4|-
TGTGCCAGCAGTCTCCAGAGGGCCTCACCCCTCCACTTT
CASSLQRASPLHF
>TRBD1|TRBJ2-7|TRBV5-5|-
TGTGCCAGCAGCGCATCGGGACAGGGTGCGGCCTACGAGCAGTACTTC
CASSASGQGAAYEQYF
>-|TRBJ1-5|TRBV10-3|-
TGTGCCATCAAGGACGGGGAGTGGGGTTTCAATCAGCCCCAGCATTTT
CAIKDGEWGFNQPQHF
>-|TRBJ2-1|TRBV7-7|-
TGTGCCAGCAGCTCATCCGGGACTTTCCTTCAGGAGCAGTTCTTC
CASSSSGTFLQEQFF
>-|TRBJ1-1|TRBV29-1|-
TGCAGCGTTGAAGATCTCCAGGGGTGGGACACTGAAGCTTTCTTT
CSVEDLQGWDTEAFF
>TRBD2|TRBJ2-7|TRBV7-8|-
TGTGCCAGCAGCCCGGGAGGCGAGCAGTACTTC
CASSPGGEQYF
>-|TRBJ2-5|TRBV6-5|once
TGTGCCAGCCCGGGAAAGCAGACAGAGACCCAGTACTTC
CASPGKQTETQYF
>-|TRBJ1-5|TRBV12-3/TRBV12-4|-
TGTGCCAGCAGTTTAAGGACAGATCAGCCCCAGCATTTT
CASSLRTDQPQHF
>-|TRBJ1-1|TRBV10-3|-
TGTGCCATCAAGTTGGGGCTTACGAACACTGAAGCTTTCTTT
CAIKLGLTNTEAFF
>TRBD1|TRBJ2-7|TRBV5-1|many
TGCGCCAGCAGCGCCTCACAGGGGTGGTACTACGAGCAGTACTTC
CASSASQGWYYEQYF
>TRBD1|TRBJ1-6|TRBV30|-
TGTGCCTGGAGGAGGACAGGTGATAATTCACCCCTCCACTTT
CAWRRTGDNSPLHF
>TRBD2|TRBJ2-3|TRBV28|-
TGTGCCAGCACCGGACTAGCGGTAACAGATACGCAGTATTTT
CASTGLAVTDTQYF
>-|TRBJ2-7|TRBV14|-
TGTGCCAGCAGCCAAGCGGTTTACGAGCAGTACTTC
CASSQAVYEQYF
>TRBD1|TRBJ1-5|TRBV30|few
TGTGCTTCGGGGGGACAGGCTAGCAATCAGCCCCAGCATTTT
CASGGQASNQPQHF
>-|TRBJ1-3|TRBV5-1|-
TGCGCCAGCAGCTTGGACAGGGCTGGAAACACCATATATTTT
CASSLDRAGNTIYF
>TRBD1|TRBJ2-7|TRBV9|-
TGTGCCAGCAGCGGACAGGGGGGGCCTTTGAAGCAGTACTTC
CASSGQGGPLKQYF
>-|TRBJ2-3|TRBV10-1|-
TGCGCCAGCAGTGAGTCTACGGGCACAGATACGCAGTATTTT
CASSESTGTDTQYF
>-|TRBJ2-7|TRBV2|-
TGTGCCAGCAGTGAAACTAGTATCTCATTTGAAGAGCAGTACTTC
CASSETSISFEEQYF
>-|TRBJ2-7|TRBV10-3|-
TGTGCCATCAGTGAGACAGGTATCTCCTACGAGCAGTACTTC
CAISETGISYEQYF
>TRBD1|TRBJ1-6|TRBV12-3/TRBV12-4|-
TGTGCCAGCAAGGGACAGGGTTCTTCACCCCTCCACTTT
CASKGQGSSPLHF
>TRBD2|TRBJ2-7|TRBV19|-
TGTGCCAGTAGTTACCATAGCGGGAGCCAGAACGAGCAGTACTTC
CASSYHSGSQNEQYF
>-|TRBJ2-7|TRBV3-1/TRBV3-2|-
TGTGCCAGCAGCCTAGGGACATTCCTGAGCTCCTACGAGCAGTACTTC
CASSLGTFLSSYEQYF
>-|TRBJ1-5|TRBV30|many
TGTGCCTGGAGTTCACAGGACAATCAGCCCCAGCATTTT
CAWSSQDNQPQHF
>-|TRBJ2-1|TRBV19|-
TGTGCCAGTAGTAGTGGGGGCGGCGATGAGCAGTTCTTC
CASSSGGGDEQFF
>-|TRBJ1-4|TRBV19|-
TGTGCCAGTAGTATAGCCTTCCCCCCAACTAATGAAAAACTGTTTTTT
CASSIAFPPTNEKLFF
>TRBD2|TRBJ2-7|TRBV5-4|-
TGTGCCAGCAGCTTGGTGTTGAGCGGGAGCTACGAGCAGTACTTC
CASSLVLSGSYEQYF
>-|TRBJ2-7|TRBV18|-
TGTGCCAGCTCCACACCCGGTGGAGGCTCCTACGAGCAGTACTTC
CASSTPGGGSYEQYF
>-|TRBJ2-3|TRBV5-1|-
TGCGCCAGCAGCCCCTGGGGGGGACAGGGCACAGATACGCAGTATTTT
CASSPWGGQGTDTQYF
>-|TRBJ2-7|TRBV23-1|-
TGCGCCACCCCACTAGTCGGGGGGCGAAAGGGCTACGAGCAGTACTTC
CATPLVGGRKGYEQYF
>TRBD2|TRBJ2-1|TRBV30|-
TGTGCCTGGAGTGCTAGCGGGAGGGCCGATCAGTTCTTC
CAWSASGRADQFF
>TRBD2|TRBJ2-1|TRBV12-5|-
TGTGCTAGTGGTTCGGGACTAGCGGTCCATGAGCAGTTCTTC
CASGSGLAVHEQFF
>TRBD2|TRBJ2-3|TRBV18|few
TGTGCCAGCTCACCCCTAGCGGGGGCCAGGCCAGATACGCAGTATTTT
CASSPLAGARPDTQYF
>TRBD1|TRBJ2-7|TRBV15|-
TGTGCCACCAGCAGAGATATAGGGACAGGGATTCAGCAGTACTTC
CATSRDIGTGIQQYF
>-|TRBJ2-1|TRBV19|-
TGTGCCAGTAGGCCATTGGGCAGCTCCTACAATGAGCAGTTCTTC
CASRPLGSSYNEQFF
>-|TRBJ2-3|TRBV5-1|-
TGCGCCAGTTTGAGGACTAATAGTGCAGATACGCAGTATTTT
CASLRTNSADTQYF
>TRBD2|TRBJ2-7|TRBV30|-
TGTGCCTGGAGTGAAGGACTAGCGTACGAGCAGTACTTC
CAWSEGLAYEQYF
>TRBD1|TRBJ2-7|TRBV27|-
TGTGCCAGCAGTTTATCGGCCGGGACAGGGCACTACGAGCAGTACTTC
CASSLSAGTGHYEQYF